The following is a T cell receptor beta chain sequence with its context. Other DNA sequences in this sample translate to the same CDR3. CDR3 length equals 17 residues. CDR1 and CDR2 (germline): SGHTA, FQGNSA. V lost 5 bases, J lost 4 bases, and 6 bases stayed unmatched. This sample is drawn from a study of blood T cell repertoires in COVID-19. On the study more broadly: T cells, B-cell-depleted T cells, or PBMCs provided the cDNA or gDNA that served as material.

TCRdb's table, derived via immunoSEQ multiplex PCR, lists solely in-frame clones and lacks some. The sample shows 220,000 or so clones, 70% to 85% of them seen only once. Participant-given clinical history determined each cohort assignment. Either two negative PCRs, clearance, or symptom resolution qualified Cohort 3 donors as recovered. The TCR was taken from a woman aged 55 to 70 who had recovered from COVID-19. The V gene is TRBV7-2, the J gene TRBJ2-2; 14 bases align to TRBD2. The specimen sequenced was PBMCs or T cells enriched from blood (not recorded which). The CDR3: CASSSRLAGGGTGELFF. Written as DNA, the CDR3 is TGTGCCAGCAGCAGCAGACTAGCGGGAGGGGGCACCGGGGAGCTGTTTTTT. Looking up the rest from reference TRBV7-2 and TRBJ2-2 gives the full variable domain: GAGVSQSPSNKVTEKGKDVELRCDPISGHTALYWYRQSLGQGLEFLIYFQGNSAPDKSGLPSDRFSAERTGGSVSTLTIQRTQQEDSAVYLCASSSRLAGGGTGELFFGEGSRLTVL.